This entry lists 22 T cell receptor beta chains sequenced from one sample in a study of CD8+CD57+ T cells in acquired aplastic anemia. Genomic DNA templated the TCR beta VDJ and CDR3 profiling. TCRdb redid the calling of the reads with MiXCR, one entry per CDR3 protein. This table has 190,000 or so distinct CDR3 sequences, roughly 55% appearing once. Sequencing used sorted CD4+, CD8+, or CD8+CD57+ T cells (not recorded which) from PBMCs. All receptors derive from a human donor in good health.

This sequence joins TRBV19 and TRBJ2-5; the D gene is possibly TRBD2 (5 bases). This CDR3 spans 14 amino acids. Germline-derived CDR1 and CDR2 are LNHDA and SQIVND (reference sequence). V was pared by 5 bases and J by 5 bases, with 15 bases between. CDR3 residues: CASSPREGWETQYF. The CDR3 DNA reads as TGTGCCAGTAGTCCCCGTGAGGGATGGGAGACCCAGTACTTC.

The genes are TRBV7-6 and TRBJ2-3; unclear D gene. Trimming shortened V by 2 bases and J by 4 bases, and 16 bases separated the two germline ends. CDR1 and CDR2 from the germline V gene are SGHVS and FNYEAQ. The CDR3 runs 16 residues. The CDR3 nucleotides read TGTGCCAGCAGCTTACGGAGTGTCCGTGAGGCAGATACGCAGTATTTT. Amino acid sequence: CASSLRSVREADTQYF.

This clonotype showed up just once. This sequence joins TRBV7-3 and TRBJ1-1, with D unresolved. V was pared by 5 bases and J by 1 base, with 23 bases between. The CDR3 totals 18 residues. Per germline, CDR1 SGHTA and CDR2 FQGTGA. This CDR3 is CASSPTLQRPKKNTEAFF. In nucleotides, the CDR3 is TGTGCCAGCAGCCCCACCCTACAGAGGCCAAAAAAGAACACTGAAGCTTTCTTT. The full variable domain, completed using reference TRBV7-3 and TRBJ1-1, is GAGVSQTPSNKVTEKGKYVELRCDPISGHTALYWYRQSLGQGPEFLIYFQGTGAADDSGLPNDRFFAVRPEGSVSTLKIQRTERGDSAVYLCASSPTLQRPKKNTEAFFGQGTRLTVV.

This clonotype has a handful of counts. The chain links TRBV7-6 to TRBJ2-3; TRBD2 agrees at 9 bases. Germline-derived CDR1 and CDR2 are SGHVS and FNYEAQ. V gave up 3 bases and J gave up 6 bases; unmatched junction bases: 10. The CDR3 is 16 residues long. The CDR3 nucleotides read TGTGCCAGCAGCTTGGGGTCTAGCGGGGCTCTGGATACGCAGTATTTT. Amino acid sequence: CASSLGSSGALDTQYF.

This clonotype was found many times. The chain recombines TRBV6-5 with TRBJ2-2; 9 bases match TRBD1. Trimming took 3 bases from V and 5 from J; bases not matched to a gene: 7. The CDR3 extends over 16 amino acids. Germline lookup yields CDR1 MNHEY and CDR2 SVGAGI. The chain's CDR3 is CASSYHDRGGTGELFF. The DNA for the CDR3 is TGTGCCAGCAGTTATCATGACAGGGGGGGGACCGGGGAGCTGTTTTTT.

Worth noting for this clonotype: A read error may be the cause here, since a much bigger clone is one base away. V and J are TRBV6-6 and TRBJ1-5; D remains ambiguous. This CDR3 is built from 15 residues. Germline V gene data show CDR1 as MNHNY and CDR2 as SVGAGI (reference sequence). The CDR3 loop reads CASSNGVYSNRPQHF. Here the CDR3 DNA reads TGTGCCAGCAGCAACGGGGTATATAGCAATCGGCCCCAGCATTTT.

This clonotype occurred many times. The chain recombines TRBV5-1 with TRBJ2-7; 10 bases are a match to TRBD1. Per germline, CDR1 SGHRS and CDR2 YFSETQ. The CDR3 has 19 amino acids. Losses at the gene ends were 2 bases for V and 4 bases for J; bases not matched to a gene: 18. CDR3 region: CASSFGVTAYGTGEYEQYF. As DNA, the CDR3 is TGCGCCAGCAGCTTCGGGGTAACTGCCTACGGGACAGGGGAATACGAGCAGTACTTC.

V usage is TRBV29-1 and J usage is TRBJ1-2; D may be TRBD1 (5 bases). V lost 3 bases to trimming and J lost 8 bases, with 16 bases between them. Germline V gene data show CDR1 as SQVTM and CDR2 as ANQGSEA. The CDR3 covers 13 residues. CDR3 amino acids: CSVELVRWGGYTF. For the CDR3, the DNA is TGCAGCGTTGAGTTGGTGAGGTGGGGGGGCTACACCTTC.

The chain recombines TRBV7-2 with TRBJ1-2; D ambiguous. CDR1 and CDR2 from the germline V gene are SGHTA and FQGNSA. Trimming cost V 5 bases and J 2 bases, with 12 bases left between them. This CDR3 region has 14 residues. The CDR3 DNA follows: TGTGCCAGCAGCCAAGAAGCGGGGAACTATGGCTACACCTTC. This codes for CASSQEAGNYGYTF.

A single count supports this clonotype. The chain is built from TRBV11-3 and TRBJ2-7; D is uncertain. In germline, CDR1 is SGHNT, CDR2 YENEEA. Deletions cut 2 bases from V and 7 bases from J, with 24 bases between. CDR3 length: 17 amino acids. CDR3 in DNA: TGTGCCAGCAGCTTAAACCGAGCGAGAGTTTCCTACAATGAGCAGTACTTC. Encoded protein: CASSLNRARVSYNEQYF. The full variable domain, its missing parts supplied by reference TRBV11-3 and TRBJ2-7, is EAGVVQSPRYKIIEKKQPVAFWCNPISGHNTLYWYLQNLGQGPELLIRYENEEAVDDSQLPKDRFSAERLKGVDSTLKIQPAELGDSAVYLCASSLNRARVSYNEQYFGPGTRLTVT.

This clonotype was picked up many times. The chain couples TRBV7-3 to TRBJ2-1; D possibly corresponds to TRBD2 (5 bases). Germline V lookup: CDR1 SGHTA, CDR2 FQGTGA. V lost 2 bases, J lost 9 bases, and 11 bases lay in between. CDR3 length equals 13 residues. CDR3: CASSLGLAGEQFF. CDR3 nucleotide sequence: TGTGCCAGCAGCTTAGGGCTAGCAGGTGAGCAGTTCTTC.

A word on this clonotype: A much larger clone sits a single nucleotide away, making a read error possible. The rearrangement joins TRBV12-3 or TRBV12-4 to TRBJ2-2, with TRBD2 matching over 11 bases. The CDR3 contains 17 residues. The CDR3 loop reads CASSLSRLAGHTGEPFF. CDR3 nucleotide sequence: TGTGCCAGCAGTTTATCCAGACTAGCGGGACACACCGGGGAGCCGTTTTTT.

This clonotype was counted a few times. Germline and junction disagree at one end, which may indicate a read error. This rearrangement joins TRBV6-1 to TRBJ2-5; 9 nucleotides agree with TRBD1. Germline CDR1 reads MNHNS; CDR2 reads SASEGT. The CDR3 extends over 11 amino acids. This CDR3 reads CASSDGTGISF. The CDR3 bases are TGTGCCAGCAGCGACGGGACAGGGATTTCATTC.

There are many counts of this clonotype. The chain uses TRBV19 and TRBJ2-4, with a weak D call TRBD2 (6 bases). The ends were cut back, 4 bases at V and 8 bases at J, with 21 bases in the middle. The CDR3 totals 16 residues. Germline assignment: CDR1 LNHDA and CDR2 SQIVND (reference sequence). CDR3 nucleotide sequence: TGTGCCAGTAGTAGAGACGTTCTAGGGGAGGTGGACATTCAGTACTTC. Translated, it gives CASSRDVLGEVDIQYF.

Turning to this clonotype: An end of the junction differs from the germline gene, which may be a read error. The chain combines TRBV7-8 with TRBJ2-7, with 11 positions matching TRBD2. Germline assignment: CDR1 SGHVS and CDR2 FQNEAQ. The CDR3 is 14 residues long. As DNA, the CDR3 is TGTGCCAGCCTGAATAGCGGGGGGGCCTCCGAGCAGTGCTTC. Translated, it gives CASLNSGGASEQCF.

V is TRBV7-9 and J is TRBJ2-1; 10 nucleotides align to TRBD2. This CDR3 contains 20 residues. The ends lost 1 base at V and 2 bases at J; junction bases unmatched: 14. The V gene's germline CDR1 is SEHNR and CDR2 FQNEAQ (reference sequence). The CDR3 bases are TGTGCCAGCAGCTTAGATGGGGGGCAGCGGGAGGGCAGGGCCTACAATGAGCAGTTCTTC. Protein sequence: CASSLDGGQREGRAYNEQFF. The full variable domain, with the rest looked up from reference TRBV7-9 and TRBJ2-1, is DTGVSQNPRHKITKRGQNVTFRCDPISEHNRLYWYRQTLGQGPEFLTYFQNEAQLEKSRLLSDRFSAERPKGSFSTLEIQRTEQGDSAMYLCASSLDGGQREGRAYNEQFFGPGTRLTVL.

This clonotype has a handful of counts. The chain couples TRBV7-9 to TRBJ2-7; D is uncertain. CDR1 is SEHNR and CDR2 is FQNEAQ in the germline V gene (reference sequence). Between the trimmed V and J ends, which lost 5 bases and 4 bases, there was a span of 15 bases. The CDR3 is made up of 14 amino acids. CDR3 sequence (DNA): TGTGCCAGCAGCCGCCCAGAAGGGTTATACGAGCAGTACTTC. It codes for CASSRPEGLYEQYF.

This chain links TRBV25-1 with TRBJ2-1; 10 nucleotides match TRBD2. Per the germline V gene, CDR1 is MGHDK and CDR2 is SYGVNS. The CDR3 is made up of 13 amino acids. V lost 6 bases, J lost 10 bases, and 6 bases stayed unmatched. The CDR3 DNA sequence: TGTGCCAGCAGCCACATACTAGCGGGGGAGCAGTTCTTC. Translation: CASSHILAGEQFF.

This clonotype was counted between two and nine times. The chain uses TRBV9 and TRBJ2-1, with D possibly being TRBD2 (6 bases). The CDR3 spans 12 residues. The germline V and J ends were trimmed by 7 bases and 6 bases, with 11 bases remaining between them. Germline loops: CDR1 SGDLS, CDR2 YYNGEE. CDR3 region: CASGPGLNEQFF. CDR3 coding DNA: TGTGCCAGCGGCCCGGGACTCAATGAGCAGTTCTTC.

The genes are TRBV3-1 and TRBJ2-6; 9 bases align to TRBD1. The length of the CDR3 is 18 residues. V shed 0 bases and J 4 bases; nucleotides not matched to a gene: 7. Germline CDR1 reads LGHDT; CDR2 reads YNNKEL (reference sequence). The DNA of the CDR3 is TGTGCCAGCAGCCAAGAGGGACAGGGCTCTCTGGGGGCCAACGTCCTGACTTTC. Encoded protein: CASSQEGQGSLGANVLTF.

This clonotype was seen a handful of times. V gene TRBV20-1 combines with J gene TRBJ2-7; D possibly corresponds to TRBD2 (7 bases). Trimming left V 0 bases short and J 5 bases short, with 20 bases between. This CDR3 comprises 16 residues. The germline V gene encodes CDR1 DFQATT and CDR2 SNEGSKA (reference sequence). The CDR3 coding sequence is TGCAGTGCTAGAGATCTCGAGGGGGGGCTTTTCGACGAGCAGTACTTC. Residues: CSARDLEGGLFDEQYF.

This clonotype was seen at least ten times. At one end the junction does not follow the germline gene, possibly because of a read error. This chain connects TRBV11-1 to TRBJ1-2; 7 positions agree with TRBD1. Germline CDR1 is SGHAT and CDR2 is FQDESV (reference sequence). The CDR3 is 14 residues long. Written as DNA, the CDR3 is TGTGTCAGCAGCTTAGAAACAGGGGACTATGGCTACACCTTC. This gives the protein CVSSLETGDYGYTF. Filled out from reference TRBV11-1 and TRBJ1-2, the complete variable domain reads EAEVAQSPRYKITEKSQAVAFWCDPISGHATLYWYRQILGQGPELLVQFQDESVVDDSQLPKDRFSAERLKGVDSTLKIQPAELGDSAMYLCVSSLETGDYGYTFGSGTRLTVV.